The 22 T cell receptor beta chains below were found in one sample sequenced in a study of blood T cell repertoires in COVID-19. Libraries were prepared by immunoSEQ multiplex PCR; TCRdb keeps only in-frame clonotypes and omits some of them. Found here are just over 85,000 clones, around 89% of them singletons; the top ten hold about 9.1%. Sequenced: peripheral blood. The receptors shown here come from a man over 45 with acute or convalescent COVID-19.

In DNA, the CDR3 is TGTGCCAGTAGTATAAGTCAGGGGGCTAACGAGCAGTACTTC. Amino acids: CASSISQGANEQYF. The rearrangement links TRBV19 to TRBJ2-7; 8 positions agree with TRBD1. CDR3 length: 14 residues. The V gene end was trimmed by 2 bases and the J gene end by 5 bases; junction bases not matched to a gene: 5. The V gene's germline CDR1 is LNHDA and CDR2 SQIVND (reference sequence).

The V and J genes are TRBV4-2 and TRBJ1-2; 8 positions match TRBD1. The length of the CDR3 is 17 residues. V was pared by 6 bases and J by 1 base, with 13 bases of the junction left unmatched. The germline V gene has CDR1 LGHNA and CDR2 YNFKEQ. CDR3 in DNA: TGTGCCAGCAGGACCGCAGCGACAGGGGATTTTAACTATGGCTACACCTTC. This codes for CASRTAATGDFNYGYTF.

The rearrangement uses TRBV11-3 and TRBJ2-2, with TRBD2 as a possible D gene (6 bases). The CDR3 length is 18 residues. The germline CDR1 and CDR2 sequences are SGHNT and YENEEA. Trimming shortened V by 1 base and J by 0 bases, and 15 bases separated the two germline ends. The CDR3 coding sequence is TGTGCCAGCAGCTTAGGGCCCGGCGGACTAACGAACACCGGGGAGCTGTTTTTT. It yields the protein CASSLGPGGLTNTGELFF.

The CDR3 region is CASSPPGGVLDYGYTF. The CDR3 DNA sequence: TGTGCCAGCAGCCCGCCGGGGGGGGTGTTGGACTATGGCTACACCTTC. The chain is built from TRBV3-1 (or the pseudogene TRBV3-2) and TRBJ1-2, with D possibly being TRBD1 (5 bases). CDR3 length equals 16 residues. Germline CDR1 reads LGHDT; CDR2 reads YNNKEL (reference sequence). V lost 4 bases and J 3 bases, leaving 18 bases between the germline ends.

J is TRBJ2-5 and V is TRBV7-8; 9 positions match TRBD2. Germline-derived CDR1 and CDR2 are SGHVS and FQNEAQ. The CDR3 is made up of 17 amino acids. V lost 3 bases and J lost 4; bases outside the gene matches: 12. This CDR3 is CASSLNWRGGSGETQYF. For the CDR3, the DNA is TGTGCCAGCAGCTTGAATTGGCGGGGGGGCTCGGGAGAGACCCAGTACTTC. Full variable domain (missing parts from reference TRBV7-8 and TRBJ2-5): GAGVSQSPRYKVAKRGQDVALRCDPISGHVSLFWYQQALGQGPEFLTYFQNEAQLDKSGLPSDRFFAERPEGSVSTLKIQRTQQEDSAVYLCASSLNWRGGSGETQYFGPGTRLLVL.

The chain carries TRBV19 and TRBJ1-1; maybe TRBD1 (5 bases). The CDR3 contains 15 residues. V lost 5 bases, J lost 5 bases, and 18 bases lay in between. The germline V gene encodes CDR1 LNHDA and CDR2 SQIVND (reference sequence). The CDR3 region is CASSPGRGDRTEAFF. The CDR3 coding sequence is TGTGCCAGTAGTCCCGGACGGGGGGATCGGACTGAAGCTTTCTTT. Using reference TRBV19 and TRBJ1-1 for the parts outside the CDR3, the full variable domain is DGGITQSPKYLFRKEGQNVTLSCEQNLNHDAMYWYRQDPGQGLRLIYYSQIVNDFQKGDIAEGYSVSREKKESFPLTVTSAQKNPTAFYLCASSPGRGDRTEAFFGQGTRLTVV.

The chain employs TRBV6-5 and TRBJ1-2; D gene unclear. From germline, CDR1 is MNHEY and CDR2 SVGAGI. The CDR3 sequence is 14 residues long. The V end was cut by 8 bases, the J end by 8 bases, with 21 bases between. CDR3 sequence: CASQARGLGGGYTF. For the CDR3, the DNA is TGTGCCAGCCAGGCCAGAGGGCTGGGAGGGGGCTACACCTTC.

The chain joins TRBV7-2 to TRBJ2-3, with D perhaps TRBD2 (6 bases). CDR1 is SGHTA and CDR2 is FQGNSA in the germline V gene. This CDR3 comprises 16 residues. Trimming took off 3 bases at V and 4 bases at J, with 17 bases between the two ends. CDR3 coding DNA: TGTGCCAGCAGCTTGGGCACCCGCGGGGCAGCAGATACGCAGTATTTT. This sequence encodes CASSLGTRGAADTQYF.

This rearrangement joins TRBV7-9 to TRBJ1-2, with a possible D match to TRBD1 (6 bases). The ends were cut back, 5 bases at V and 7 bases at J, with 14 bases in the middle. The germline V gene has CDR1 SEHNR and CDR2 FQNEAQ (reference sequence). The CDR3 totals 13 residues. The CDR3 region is CASSLEGGRGYTF. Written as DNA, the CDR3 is TGTGCCAGCAGCCTGGAGGGGGGGCGTGGCTACACCTTC.

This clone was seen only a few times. The CDR3 nucleotides are TGTGCCATCAGTGAGAGCCGGGACAGGGCTAACTATGGCTACACCTTC. Protein sequence: CAISESRDRANYGYTF. The V and J genes are TRBV10-3 and TRBJ1-2, with TRBD1 matching 9 bases. The CDR3 runs to 16 residues. Losses at the gene ends were 2 bases for V and 0 bases for J; bases not matched to a gene: 4. CDR1 and CDR2 from the germline V gene are ENHRY and SYGVKD.

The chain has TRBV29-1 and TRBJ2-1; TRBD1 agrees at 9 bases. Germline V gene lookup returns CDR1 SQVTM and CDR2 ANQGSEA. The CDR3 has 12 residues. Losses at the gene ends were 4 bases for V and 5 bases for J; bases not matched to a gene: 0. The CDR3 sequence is CSVGDRDNEQFF. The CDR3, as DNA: TGCAGCGTTGGGGACAGGGACAATGAGCAGTTCTTC.

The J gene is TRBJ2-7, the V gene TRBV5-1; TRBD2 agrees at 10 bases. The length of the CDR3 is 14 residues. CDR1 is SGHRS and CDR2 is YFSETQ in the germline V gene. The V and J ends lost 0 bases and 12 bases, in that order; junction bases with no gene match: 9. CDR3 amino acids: CASSLELAGTPRYF. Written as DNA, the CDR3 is TGCGCCAGCAGCTTGGAACTAGCGGGGACTCCGCGGTACTTC.

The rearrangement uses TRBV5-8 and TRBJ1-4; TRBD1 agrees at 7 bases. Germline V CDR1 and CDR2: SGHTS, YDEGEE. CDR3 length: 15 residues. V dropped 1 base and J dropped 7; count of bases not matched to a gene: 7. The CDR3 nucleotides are TGTGCCAGCAGCTTGCGAGGGGGCGTGGGTGAAAAACTGTTTTTT. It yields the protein CASSLRGGVGEKLFF. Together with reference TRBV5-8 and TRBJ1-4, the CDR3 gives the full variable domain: EAGVTQSPTHLIKTRGQQATLRCSPISGHTSVYWYQQALGLGLQFLLWYDEGEERNRGNFPPRFSGRQFPNYSSELNVNALELEDSALYLCASSLRGGVGEKLFFGSGTQLSVL.

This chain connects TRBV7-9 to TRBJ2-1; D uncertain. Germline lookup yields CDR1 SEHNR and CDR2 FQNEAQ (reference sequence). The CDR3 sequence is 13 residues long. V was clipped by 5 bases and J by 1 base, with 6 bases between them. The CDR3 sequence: CASSPGSYNEQFF. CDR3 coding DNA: TGTGCCAGCAGCCCAGGTTCCTACAATGAGCAGTTCTTC.

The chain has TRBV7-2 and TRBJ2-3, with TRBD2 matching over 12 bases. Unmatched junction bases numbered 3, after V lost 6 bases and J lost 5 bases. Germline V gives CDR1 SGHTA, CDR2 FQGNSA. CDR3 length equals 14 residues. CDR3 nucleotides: TGTGCCAGCAGGACTAGCGGGGGTGAAGATACGCAGTATTTT. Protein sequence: CASRTSGGEDTQYF.

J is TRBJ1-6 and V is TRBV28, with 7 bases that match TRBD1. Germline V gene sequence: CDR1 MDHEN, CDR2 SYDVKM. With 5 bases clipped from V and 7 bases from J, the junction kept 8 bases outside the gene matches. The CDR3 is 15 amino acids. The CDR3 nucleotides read TGTGCCAGCAGTACCCTGGGACAGCCAAATTCACCCCTCCACTTT. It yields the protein CASSTLGQPNSPLHF.

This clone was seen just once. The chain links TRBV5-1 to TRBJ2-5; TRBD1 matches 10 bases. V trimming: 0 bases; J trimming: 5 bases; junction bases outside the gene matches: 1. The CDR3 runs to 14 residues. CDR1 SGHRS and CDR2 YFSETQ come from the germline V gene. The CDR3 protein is CASSLEGQGETQYF. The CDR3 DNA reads TGCGCCAGCAGCTTGGAGGGACAGGGGGAGACCCAGTACTTC.

This CDR3 is CASRAPGGPNSPLHF. The CDR3 region has the DNA TGTGCCAGCAGGGCCCCAGGGGGCCCAAATTCACCCCTCCACTTT. V is TRBV6-6 and J is TRBJ1-6; TRBD1 agrees at 8 bases. V lost 6 bases and J lost 7; bases outside the gene matches: 8. Germline CDR1 reads MNHNY; CDR2 reads SVGAGI (reference sequence). The CDR3 covers 15 residues.

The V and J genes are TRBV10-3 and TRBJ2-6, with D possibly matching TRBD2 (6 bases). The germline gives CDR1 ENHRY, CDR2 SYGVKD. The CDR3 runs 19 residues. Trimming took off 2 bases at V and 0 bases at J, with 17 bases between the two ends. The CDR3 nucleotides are TGTGCCATCAGTGAGCCACCTAGCGAACCGCTCTCTGGGGCCAACGTCCTGACTTTC. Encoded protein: CAISEPPSEPLSGANVLTF.

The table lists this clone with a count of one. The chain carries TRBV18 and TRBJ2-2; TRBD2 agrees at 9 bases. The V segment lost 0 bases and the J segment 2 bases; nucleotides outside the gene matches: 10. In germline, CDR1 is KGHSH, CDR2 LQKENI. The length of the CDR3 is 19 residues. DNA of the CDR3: TGTGCCAGCTCACCACCAGGAGCGGGGGGTACTGCTAACACCGGGGAGCTGTTTTTT. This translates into CASSPPGAGGTANTGELFF.

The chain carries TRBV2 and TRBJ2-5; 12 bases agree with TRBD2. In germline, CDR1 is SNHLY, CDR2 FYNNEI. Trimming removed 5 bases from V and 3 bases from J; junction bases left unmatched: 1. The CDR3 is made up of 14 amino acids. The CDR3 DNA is TGTGCCAGCAGTAGGACTAGCGGGGAAGAGACCCAGTACTTC. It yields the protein CASSRTSGEETQYF.

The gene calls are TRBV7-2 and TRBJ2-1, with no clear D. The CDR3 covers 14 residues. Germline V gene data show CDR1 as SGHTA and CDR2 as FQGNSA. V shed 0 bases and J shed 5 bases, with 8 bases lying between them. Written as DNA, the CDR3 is TGTGCCAGCAGCTTAGCTCGCCTAAACAATGAGCAGTTCTTC. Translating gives CASSLARLNNEQFF.